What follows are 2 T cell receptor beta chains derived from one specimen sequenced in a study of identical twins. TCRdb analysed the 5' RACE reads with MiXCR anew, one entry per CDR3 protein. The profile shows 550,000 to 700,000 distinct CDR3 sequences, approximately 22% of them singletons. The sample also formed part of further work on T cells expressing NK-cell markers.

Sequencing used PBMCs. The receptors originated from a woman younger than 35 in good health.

The CDR3 bases are TGTGCCATCAGTGACAGCACCTACGAGCAGTACTTC. This translates into CAISDSTYEQYF. The chain recombines TRBV10-3 with TRBJ2-7, with unresolved D. The V and J ends lost 3 bases and 2 bases respectively, with 5 bases between them. CDR1 and CDR2 (germline): ENHRY, SYGVKD. The CDR3 covers 12 residues.

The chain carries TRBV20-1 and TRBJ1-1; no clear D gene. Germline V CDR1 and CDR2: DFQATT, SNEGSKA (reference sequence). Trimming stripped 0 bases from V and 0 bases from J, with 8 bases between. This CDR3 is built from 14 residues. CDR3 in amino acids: CSARDSPMNTEAFF. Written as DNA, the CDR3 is TGCAGTGCTAGAGACAGCCCAATGAACACTGAAGCTTTCTTT.